The clone carrying this T cell receptor beta chain was seen at least ten times. The cDNA was synthesized by means of template-switch 5'RACE, which was carried out with 10-nucleotide random UMIs. A single record per CDR3 protein comes from TCRdb applying MiXCR to the 5' RACE reads. The table shows 45,000 to 65,000 distinct CDR3 sequences, with about 4% occurring only once. These data originate in a study of neurological immune-mediated disorders. Germline V gives CDR1 SGDLS, CDR2 YYNGEE. The V gene lost 4 bases and the J gene lost 8 bases, with 24 bases spanning the gap. This CDR3 region has 16 residues.

The chain is built from TRBV9 and TRBJ1-2; D is perhaps TRBD1 (6 bases). The TCR was taken from a man in his forties or fifties with multiple sclerosis. Sample: PBMCs. CDR3 protein: CASSPRGGADSNGYTF. As DNA, the CDR3 is TGTGCCAGCAGCCCCCGGGGGGGGGCGGACTCGAACGGCTACACCTTC.